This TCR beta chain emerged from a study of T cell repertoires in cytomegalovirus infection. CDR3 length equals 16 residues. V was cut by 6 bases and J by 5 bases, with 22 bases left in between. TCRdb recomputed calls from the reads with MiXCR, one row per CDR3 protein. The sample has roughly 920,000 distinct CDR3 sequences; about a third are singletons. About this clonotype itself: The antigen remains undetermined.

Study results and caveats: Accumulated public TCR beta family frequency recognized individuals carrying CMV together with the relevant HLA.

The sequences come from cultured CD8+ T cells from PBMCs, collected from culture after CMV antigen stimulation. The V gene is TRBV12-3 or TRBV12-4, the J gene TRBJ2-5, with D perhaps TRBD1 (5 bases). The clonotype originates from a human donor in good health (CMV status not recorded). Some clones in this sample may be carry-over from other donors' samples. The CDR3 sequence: CASSSDIYITRETQYF. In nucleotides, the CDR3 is TGTGCCAGCAGCTCGGACATATACATCACAAGGGAGACCCAGTACTTC.